One and the same sample provided the 11 T cell receptor beta chains below, sequenced in a study of cytomegalovirus exposure and HLA in healthy donors. Use of 60 Vbeta and 13 Jbeta primers characterized the PCR. Measured with immunoSEQ multiplex PCR; TCRdb has only the in-frame clones, and not every one. The data show roughly 200,000 clones, with approximately 12% seen just once and more than 7% held by the top ten. Input material: PBMCs. These receptors all come from a man aged 45-65 years in good health and CMV-seropositive.

The V and J genes are TRBV9 and TRBJ2-3; 9 nucleotides match TRBD2. The junction had 9 bases not matched to a gene; V was cut back by 3 bases and J by 4 bases. The CDR3 spans 16 residues. Germline-derived CDR1 and CDR2 are SGDLS and YYNGEE. CDR3 in amino acids: CASSAPWAGGADTQYF. CDR3 DNA: TGTGCCAGCAGCGCCCCCTGGGCGGGAGGGGCAGATACGCAGTATTTT.

This clone occurred a few times. The chain links TRBV10-3 to TRBJ2-3, with D hard to call. In germline, CDR1 is ENHRY, CDR2 SYGVKD. Trimming pared 3 bases from V and 5 bases from J, leaving 18 bases between. CDR3 length equals 16 residues. CDR3 DNA: TGTGCCATCAGTGATCGTCGCCTTGGGCTTGGAGATACGCAGTATTTT. Translation: CAISDRRLGLGDTQYF.

The rearrangement joins TRBV7-2 to TRBJ1-5, with a weak D call TRBD1 (5 bases). The CDR3 is 16 amino acids. V was pared by 0 bases and J by 1 base, with 10 bases between. From germline, CDR1 is SGHTA and CDR2 FQGNSA. CDR3 sequence: CASSLARGLSNQPQHF. The CDR3 region has the DNA TGTGCCAGCAGCTTAGCGCGGGGCCTGAGCAATCAGCCCCAGCATTTT.

The chain couples TRBV5-5 to TRBJ2-6; D is unclear. The CDR3 sequence is 15 residues long. Trimming cost V 2 bases and J 1 base, with 7 bases left between them. Germline V lookup: CDR1 SGHKS, CDR2 YYEKEE (reference sequence). This CDR3 is CASSFGQSGANVLTF. CDR3 in DNA: TGTGCCAGCAGCTTTGGCCAGTCTGGGGCCAACGTCCTGACTTTC.

This clone was recorded a few times. In DNA form, the CDR3 reads TGTGCCAGCAGTGCCGGGACAGGGCAAGAGACCCAGTACTTC. As protein: CASSAGTGQETQYF. This chain uses TRBV5-4 with TRBJ2-5; TRBD1 agrees at 9 bases. The CDR3 runs to 14 residues. Germline trimming cut 5 bases from V and 2 bases from J; bases unmatched to any gene: 4. The germline V gene has CDR1 SGHNT and CDR2 YYREEE (reference sequence).

This clone was recorded a few times. The J gene is TRBJ1-1, the V gene TRBV5-4, with 8 bases matching TRBD1. The CDR3 covers 14 residues. V lost 4 bases and J lost 4; bases outside the gene matches: 6. In germline, CDR1 is SGHNT, CDR2 YYREEE (reference sequence). Written as DNA, the CDR3 is TGTGCCAGCAGCCCCCGGACAGGGACCACTGAAGCTTTCTTT. Residues: CASSPRTGTTEAFF.

The V call is TRBV2, the J call TRBJ2-2; 12 bases fit TRBD1. Germline V gene lookup returns CDR1 SNHLY and CDR2 FYNNEI. This CDR3 has 15 amino acids. With 6 bases clipped from V and 5 bases from J, the junction kept 4 bases outside the gene matches. The CDR3 nucleotides read TGTGCCAGCAGGAGGGACAGGGGGCGGACCGGGGAGCTGTTTTTT. Amino acids: CASRRDRGRTGELFF.

The table lists this clone with a few counts. This chain uses TRBV6-5 with TRBJ1-3; 7 bases fit TRBD1. V trimming: 6 bases; J trimming: 5 bases; junction bases outside the gene matches: 10. CDR1 is MNHEY and CDR2 is SVGAGI in the germline V gene. The CDR3 is made up of 15 amino acids. DNA for the CDR3: TGTGCCAGCAGGACATTCCTACAGGGGAGAAACACCATATATTTT. It encodes CASRTFLQGRNTIYF.

This sequence joins TRBV7-9 and TRBJ1-2; 7 bases are shared with TRBD1. Trimming at V came to 3 bases and at J to 7 bases, leaving 5 bases not matched to a gene. This CDR3 is built from 13 residues. Looked up from germline, CDR1 is SEHNR and CDR2 is FQNEAQ (reference sequence). The CDR3 region is CASSLEAGGGYTF. The CDR3 DNA reads TGTGCCAGCAGCTTGGAGGCAGGGGGTGGCTACACCTTC.

This clone has more than one count but fewer than ten. CDR3 residues: CASSLSGNGFEAFF. The CDR3 DNA follows: TGTGCCAGCTCCCTTTCGGGGAACGGGTTTGAAGCTTTCTTT. V and J are TRBV7-9 and TRBJ1-1; unclear D gene. The CDR3 has 14 residues. Trimming removed 8 bases at V and 7 bases at J, with 20 bases between. From germline, CDR1 is SEHNR and CDR2 FQNEAQ (reference sequence).

The chain uses TRBV7-3 and TRBJ2-7; 7 nucleotides line up with TRBD1. The germline V gene has CDR1 SGHTA and CDR2 FQGTGA. Unmatched junction bases numbered 4, after V lost 5 bases and J lost 0 bases. The CDR3 totals 14 residues. CDR3 protein: CASSPGQRSYEQYF. The CDR3 DNA follows: TGTGCCAGCAGCCCGGGACAGCGCTCCTACGAGCAGTACTTC. The variable domain in full, completed from reference TRBV7-3 and TRBJ2-7, reads GAGVSQTPSNKVTEKGKYVELRCDPISGHTALYWYRQSLGQGPEFLIYFQGTGAADDSGLPNDRFFAVRPEGSVSTLKIQRTERGDSAVYLCASSPGQRSYEQYFGPGTRLTVT.